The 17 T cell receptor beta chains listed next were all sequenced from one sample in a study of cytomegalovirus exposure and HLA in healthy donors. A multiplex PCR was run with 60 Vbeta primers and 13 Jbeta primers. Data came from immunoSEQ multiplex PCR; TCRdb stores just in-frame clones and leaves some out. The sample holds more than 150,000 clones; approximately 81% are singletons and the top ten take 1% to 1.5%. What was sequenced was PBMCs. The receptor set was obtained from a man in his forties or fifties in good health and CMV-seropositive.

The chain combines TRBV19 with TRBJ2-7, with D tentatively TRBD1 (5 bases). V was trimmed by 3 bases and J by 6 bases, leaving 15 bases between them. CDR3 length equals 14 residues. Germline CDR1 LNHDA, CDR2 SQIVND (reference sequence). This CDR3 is CASSMGRTGAEQYF. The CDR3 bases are TGTGCCAGTAGTATGGGCCGAACTGGGGCCGAGCAGTACTTC.

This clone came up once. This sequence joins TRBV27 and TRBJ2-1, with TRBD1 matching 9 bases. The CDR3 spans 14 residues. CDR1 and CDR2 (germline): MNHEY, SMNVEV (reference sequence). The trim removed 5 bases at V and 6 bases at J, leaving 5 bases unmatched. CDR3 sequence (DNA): TGTGCCAGCAGTCCGCCGGGACAGGGCAATGAGCAGTTCTTC. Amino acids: CASSPPGQGNEQFF.

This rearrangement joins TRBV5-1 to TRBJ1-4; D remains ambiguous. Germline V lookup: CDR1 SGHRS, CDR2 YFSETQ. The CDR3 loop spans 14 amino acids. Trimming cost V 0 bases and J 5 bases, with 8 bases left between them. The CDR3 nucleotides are TGCGCCAGCAGCTTGGGGAGCTCAAATGAAAAACTGTTTTTT. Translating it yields CASSLGSSNEKLFF.

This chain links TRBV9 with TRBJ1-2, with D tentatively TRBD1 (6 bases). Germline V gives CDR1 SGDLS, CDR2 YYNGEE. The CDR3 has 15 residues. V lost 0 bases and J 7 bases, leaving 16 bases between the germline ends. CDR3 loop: CASSVEGVRVGGYTF. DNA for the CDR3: TGTGCCAGCAGCGTAGAGGGGGTCAGGGTCGGTGGCTACACCTTC.

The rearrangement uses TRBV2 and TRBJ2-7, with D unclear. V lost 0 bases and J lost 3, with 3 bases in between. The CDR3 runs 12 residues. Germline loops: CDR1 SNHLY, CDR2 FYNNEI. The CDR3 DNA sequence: TGTGCCAGCAGTGAAGCCCTCTACGAGCAGTACTTC. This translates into CASSEALYEQYF.

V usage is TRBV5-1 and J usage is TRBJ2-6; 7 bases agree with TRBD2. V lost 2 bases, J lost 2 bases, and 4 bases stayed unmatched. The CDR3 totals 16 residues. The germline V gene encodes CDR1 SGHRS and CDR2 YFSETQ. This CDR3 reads CASSFGGGAGANVLTF. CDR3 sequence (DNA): TGCGCCAGCAGCTTCGGTGGGGGGGCTGGGGCCAACGTCCTGACTTTC.

The CDR3 here is CASPPGQGAGDYGYTF. The CDR3 DNA is TGTGCCAGCCCCCCGGGACAGGGGGCAGGGGACTATGGCTACACCTTC. The gene calls are TRBV9 and TRBJ1-2, with 12 bases lining up with TRBD1. With V trimmed by 7 bases and J by 3 bases, 10 bases remained unmatched. The CDR3 length is 16 residues. From germline, CDR1 is SGDLS and CDR2 YYNGEE.

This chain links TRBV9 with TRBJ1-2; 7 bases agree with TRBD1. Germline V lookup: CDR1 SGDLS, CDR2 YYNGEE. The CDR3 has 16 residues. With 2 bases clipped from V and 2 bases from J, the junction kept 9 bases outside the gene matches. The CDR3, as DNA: TGTGCCAGCAGCGTTCGTTTGACAGGGACAAACTATGGCTACACCTTC. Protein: CASSVRLTGTNYGYTF.

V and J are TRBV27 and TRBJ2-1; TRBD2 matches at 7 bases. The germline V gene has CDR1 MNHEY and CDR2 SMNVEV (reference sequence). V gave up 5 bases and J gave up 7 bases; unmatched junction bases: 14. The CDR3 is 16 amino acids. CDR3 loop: CASSPLRAGARNEQFF. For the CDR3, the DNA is TGTGCCAGCAGTCCCCTGAGGGCGGGAGCTCGTAATGAGCAGTTCTTC.

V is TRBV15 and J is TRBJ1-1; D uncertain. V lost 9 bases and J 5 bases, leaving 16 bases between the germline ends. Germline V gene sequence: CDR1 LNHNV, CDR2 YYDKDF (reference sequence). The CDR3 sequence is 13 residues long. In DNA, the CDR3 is TGTGCCACGCGGTCCCATATGCGGACTGAAGCTTTCTTT. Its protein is CATRSHMRTEAFF.

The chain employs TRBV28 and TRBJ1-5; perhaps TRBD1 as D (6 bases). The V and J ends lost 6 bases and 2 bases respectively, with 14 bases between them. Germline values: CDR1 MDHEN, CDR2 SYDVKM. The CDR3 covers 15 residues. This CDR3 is CASSLGGQRNQPQHF. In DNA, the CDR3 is TGTGCCAGCAGCCTCGGGGGGCAGCGCAATCAGCCCCAGCATTTT.

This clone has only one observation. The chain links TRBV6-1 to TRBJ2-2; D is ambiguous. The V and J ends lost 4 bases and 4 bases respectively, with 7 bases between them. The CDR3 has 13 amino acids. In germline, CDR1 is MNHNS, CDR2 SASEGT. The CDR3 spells CASSGHPTGELFF. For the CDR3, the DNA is TGTGCCAGCAGTGGACACCCCACCGGGGAGCTGTTTTTT.

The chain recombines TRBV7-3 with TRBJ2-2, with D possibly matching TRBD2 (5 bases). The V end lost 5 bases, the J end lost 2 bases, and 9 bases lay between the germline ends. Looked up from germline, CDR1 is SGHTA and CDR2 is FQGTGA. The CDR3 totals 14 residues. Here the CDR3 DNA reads TGTGCCAGCAGCCCCCTAGCCAACACCGGGGAGCTGTTTTTT. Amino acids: CASSPLANTGELFF. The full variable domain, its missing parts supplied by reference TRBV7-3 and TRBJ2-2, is GAGVSQTPSNKVTEKGKYVELRCDPISGHTALYWYRQSLGQGPEFLIYFQGTGAADDSGLPNDRFFAVRPEGSVSTLKIQRTERGDSAVYLCASSPLANTGELFFGEGSRLTVL.

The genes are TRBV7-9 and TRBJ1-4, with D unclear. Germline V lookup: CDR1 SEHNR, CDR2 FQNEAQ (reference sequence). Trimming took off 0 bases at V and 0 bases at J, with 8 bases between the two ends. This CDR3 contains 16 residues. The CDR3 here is CASSLALSATNEKLFF. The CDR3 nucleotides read TGTGCCAGCAGCTTAGCTCTATCCGCAACTAATGAAAAACTGTTTTTT.

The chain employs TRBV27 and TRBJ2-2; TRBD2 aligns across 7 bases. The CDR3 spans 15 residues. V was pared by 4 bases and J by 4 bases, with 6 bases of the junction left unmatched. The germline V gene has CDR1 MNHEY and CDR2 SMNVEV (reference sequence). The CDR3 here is CASSSAGWATGELFF. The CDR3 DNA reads TGTGCCAGCAGTTCAGCGGGGTGGGCCACCGGGGAGCTGTTTTTT.

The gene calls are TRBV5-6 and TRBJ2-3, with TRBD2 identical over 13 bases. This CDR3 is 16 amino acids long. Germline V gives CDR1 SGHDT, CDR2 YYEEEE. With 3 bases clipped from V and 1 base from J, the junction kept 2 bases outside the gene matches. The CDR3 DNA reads TGTGCCAGCAGCTCCGGGACTAGCGGGGGCACAGATACGCAGTATTTT. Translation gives CASSSGTSGGTDTQYF.

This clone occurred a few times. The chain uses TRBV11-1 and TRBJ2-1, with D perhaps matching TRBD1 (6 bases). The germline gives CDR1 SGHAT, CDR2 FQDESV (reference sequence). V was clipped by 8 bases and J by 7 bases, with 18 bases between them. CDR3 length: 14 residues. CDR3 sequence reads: CASGLQGMTNEQFF. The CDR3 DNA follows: TGTGCCAGCGGTCTACAGGGTATGACGAATGAGCAGTTCTTC.